One and the same sample provided the 18 T cell receptor beta chains below, sequenced in a study of spatial heterogeneity in lung cancer. The sample's time point: sample taken at primary tumor resection. Whole RNA came from tumor, nontumor lung or frozen PBMC and was sequenced without being sorted. MiXCR was run by TCRdb on the 5' RACE reads, yielding one entry per CDR3 protein. Of about 23,000 distinct CDR3 sequences listed, 4.7% are singletons. The source material was PBMCs, sampled at surgery. The receptors were sampled from a male donor with early-stage non-small cell lung cancer.

This clonotype was counted at least ten times. The chain combines TRBV4-1 with TRBJ2-3; 8 positions agree with TRBD2. Germline-derived CDR1 and CDR2 are MGHRA and YSYEKL. The J segment lost 6 bases and the V segment lost 1 base, leaving 12 bases of the junction unmatched. The CDR3 sequence is 17 residues long. The CDR3 bases are TGCGCCAGCAGCCAAGCTTACTCCGGGACTAGTTCGGATACGCAGTATTTT. This codes for CASSQAYSGTSSDTQYF.

This clonotype has more than one count but fewer than ten. The gene calls are TRBV18 and TRBJ1-1; 7 nucleotides line up with TRBD1. The CDR3 runs 17 residues. Per the germline V gene, CDR1 is KGHSH and CDR2 is LQKENI. The V and J ends lost 3 bases and 3 bases, in that order; junction bases with no gene match: 13. CDR3 bases: TGTGCCAGCTCACCTTCGCTGGGAGGGGGCTCCGACACTGAAGCTTTCTTT. It is translated as CASSPSLGGGSDTEAFF.

This clonotype was picked up many times. J is TRBJ1-1 and V is TRBV4-3, with D possibly being TRBD1 (6 bases). CDR1 LGHNA and CDR2 YSLEER come from the germline V gene. The germline V and J ends were trimmed by 0 bases and 1 base, with 18 bases remaining between them. The CDR3 is made up of 18 amino acids. The CDR3 DNA reads as TGCGCCAGCAGCCAAGAATTCTCACGGGGGGCAGGGAACACTGAAGCTTTCTTT. This translates into CASSQEFSRGAGNTEAFF.

This clonotype was seen many times. This chain links TRBV30 with TRBJ1-3; D unresolved. The CDR3 runs 13 residues. V dropped 0 bases and J dropped 4 bases, with 7 bases sitting between them. Germline values: CDR1 GTSNPN, CDR2 SVGIG (reference sequence). CDR3 residues: CAWSVHLGNTIYF. In DNA, the CDR3 is TGTGCCTGGAGTGTGCATCTCGGAAACACCATATATTTT.

Many counts were recorded for this clonotype. This chain uses TRBV5-4 with TRBJ2-2; 8 bases match TRBD1. Trimming at V came to 6 bases and at J to 0 bases, leaving 10 bases not matched to a gene. The CDR3 runs 17 residues. Germline-derived CDR1 and CDR2 are SGHNT and YYREEE (reference sequence). The CDR3 DNA reads as TGTGCCAGCACCACCCCCGGGACAGGCACGAACACCGGGGAGCTGTTTTTT. It codes for CASTTPGTGTNTGELFF.

This clonotype was picked up many times. The CDR3: CASKGGWSSYEQYF. The CDR3 bases are TGTGCCAGCAAAGGGGGTTGGAGCTCCTACGAGCAGTACTTC. V gene TRBV28 combines with J gene TRBJ2-7; D is perhaps TRBD1 (6 bases). Germline V lookup: CDR1 MDHEN, CDR2 SYDVKM. This CDR3 has 14 residues. Trimming removed 7 bases at V and 0 bases at J, with 13 bases between.

This clonotype occurred many times. The genes are TRBV5-1 and TRBJ2-2; D call uncertain. V lost 4 bases to trimming and J lost 7 bases, with 11 bases between them. Germline V gene lookup returns CDR1 SGHRS and CDR2 YFSETQ. The CDR3 length is 13 residues. The DNA for the CDR3 is TGCGCCAGCAGCCTATTTACCGGCGGGGAGCTGTTTTTT. Translation: CASSLFTGGELFF.

Ten or more counts support this clonotype. The J gene is TRBJ2-2, the V gene TRBV5-6; D gene uncertain. Germline CDR1 and CDR2: SGHDT and YYEEEE. The germline V and J ends were trimmed by 1 base and 6 bases, with 4 bases remaining between them. CDR3 length: 12 amino acids. The CDR3 is CASSLRPGELFF. The DNA of the CDR3 is TGTGCCAGCAGCTTGAGACCCGGGGAGCTGTTTTTT.

There are many counts of this clonotype. The V and J genes are TRBV29-1 and TRBJ2-3, with 7 positions matching TRBD1. J was trimmed by 0 bases and V by 3 bases; bases with no gene match: 3. The CDR3 is 14 amino acids. CDR1 is SQVTM and CDR2 is ANQGSEA in the germline V gene. The CDR3 here is CSVERGLSTDTQYF. CDR3 nucleotide sequence: TGCAGCGTTGAGAGGGGGCTAAGCACAGATACGCAGTATTTT.

Many counts were recorded for this clonotype. The chain couples TRBV12-3 or TRBV12-4 to TRBJ1-2; 7 nucleotides line up with TRBD1. V dropped 7 bases and J dropped 2; count of bases not matched to a gene: 7. The CDR3 is made up of 14 amino acids. In DNA form, the CDR3 reads TGTGCCAGCACCCCGCAGGGGGGGAACTATGGCTACACCTTC. As protein: CASTPQGGNYGYTF.

This clonotype was found many times. As DNA, the CDR3 is TGTGCCAGCAGCCCGACTAGTAGCAATCAGCCCCAGCATTTT. It codes for CASSPTSSNQPQHF. The chain has TRBV3-1 and TRBJ1-5; no firm D call. Germline CDR1 and CDR2: LGHDT and YNNKEL (reference sequence). Trimming removed 4 bases at V and 0 bases at J, with 7 bases between. This CDR3 has 14 amino acids.

This clonotype appeared many times. The chain couples TRBV6-5 to TRBJ2-7, with 8 bases that match TRBD2. Trimming took 2 bases from V and 3 from J; bases not matched to a gene: 3. CDR1 and CDR2 (germline): MNHEY, SVGAGI. There are 14 residues in the CDR3. CDR3 sequence reads: CASSYTLAGYEQYF. Written as DNA, the CDR3 is TGTGCCAGCAGTTACACCCTAGCGGGCTACGAGCAGTACTTC.

This rearrangement joins TRBV12-3 or TRBV12-4 to TRBJ2-5; no clear D gene. This CDR3 comprises 12 residues. The V and J ends lost 2 bases and 4 bases respectively, with 5 bases between them. The CDR3 here is CASSLLGETQYF. CDR3 nucleotides: TGTGCCAGCAGTTTACTTGGAGAGACCCAGTACTTC.

By frequency in the sample, this clonotype is medium-sized (0.01 to 0.1%). V is TRBV29-1 and J is TRBJ2-7; a possible D gene is TRBD2 (6 bases). The V and J ends lost 4 bases and 6 bases respectively, with 19 bases between them. The CDR3 contains 14 residues. The V gene's germline CDR1 is SQVTM and CDR2 ANQGSEA. For the CDR3, the DNA is TGCAGCGTTGGGGCGGGGAGCACATCTAGCGAGCAGTACTTC. This sequence encodes CSVGAGSTSSEQYF.

This clonotype was recorded at least ten times. The chain is built from TRBV5-4 and TRBJ2-5; D is unclear. CDR1 SGHNT and CDR2 YYREEE come from the germline V gene (reference sequence). The CDR3 covers 14 residues. V gave up 0 bases and J gave up 1 base, with 7 bases separating them. CDR3 in DNA: TGTGCCAGCAGCTTGGGGGTAGCCCAAGAGACCCAGTACTTC. Amino acids: CASSLGVAQETQYF. Using reference TRBV5-4 and TRBJ2-5 for the parts outside the CDR3, the full variable domain is ETGVTQSPTHLIKTRGQQVTLRCSSQSGHNTVSWYQQALGQGPQFIFQYYREEENGRGNFPPRFSGLQFPNYSSELNVNALELDDSALYLCASSLGVAQETQYFGPGTRLLVL.

The table lists this clonotype with many counts. This chain uses TRBV27 with TRBJ2-1; tentatively, D is TRBD1 (5 bases). Trimming pared 5 bases from V and 6 bases from J, leaving 11 bases between. Germline V gene lookup returns CDR1 MNHEY and CDR2 SMNVEV (reference sequence). The CDR3 runs to 13 residues. CDR3 in DNA: TGTGCCAGCAGTAGCACGCAGGGCAATGAGCAGTTCTTC. Encoded protein: CASSSTQGNEQFF.

The sample holds many counts of this clonotype. This chain connects TRBV20-1 to TRBJ2-7, with D hard to call. Trimming took 3 bases from V and 4 from J, leaving 13 bases between them. Per the germline V gene, CDR1 is DFQATT and CDR2 is SNEGSKA (reference sequence). The CDR3 consists of 13 residues. This chain's CDR3 is CSASLRAPYEQYF. The CDR3 DNA follows: TGCAGTGCTAGTCTCCGAGCCCCTTACGAGCAGTACTTC.

There are many counts of this clonotype. The J gene is TRBJ2-7, the V gene TRBV28, with D unresolved. Between the trimmed V and J ends, which lost 1 base and 6 bases, there was a span of 7 bases. The CDR3 length is 12 residues. Germline V gene sequence: CDR1 MDHEN, CDR2 SYDVKM. For the CDR3, the DNA is TGTGCCAGCAGTTTATCCCATGGCGAGCAGTACTTC. It is translated as CASSLSHGEQYF.